These T cell receptor beta chains were read from a single sample in a study of a mutant IDH1 vaccine in newly diagnosed glioma. Only in-frame clones appear in the TCRdb table, and some are missing; sequencing was by immunoSEQ multiplex PCR. The sample lists approximately 92,000 clones, roughly 80% occurring once. The sample here was PBMCs, taken from a glioma patient treated with radiotherapy, temozolomide or both. The receptors here all came from a woman aged 50 to 60 with glioma. CDR3s leave out the opening cysteine and the closing phenylalanine or tryptophan. Some rows have no size entry. The others give once, few or many, or a class for an expanded clone.

ASSFPGTEAF | TRBV11-2 | -
ASASSNSYNEQF | TRBV6-5 | once
ASSEYYGQSQETQY | TRBV25-1 | once
ASSYSNQGGIYGYT | TRBV6-5 | few
ASSPWSGGTGELF | TRBV7-8 | -
ATRDRYTGELF | TRBV15 | -
ASTLGGTGELF | TRBV23-1 | -
ASTTERGGSYEQY | TRBV6-5 | -
ASSGGRMDEQY | TRBV19 | -
ASSQGGGLYNEQF | TRBV5-1 | -
ASSLGGRGGGYT | TRBV13 | -
ASRDYSNQPQH | TRBV28 | -
ASSAGPYNSPLH | TRBV6-1 | -
ASSPRGSTYEQY | TRBV7-8 | -
ASSFGEGYGYT | TRBV7-6 | -
ASSVGAGGTDTQY | TRBV9 | -
ASSPPGLAGNTEAF | TRBV10-2 | once
ASRLGGHGYT | TRBV19 | -
ASSQHRGLEQY | TRBV4-3 | -
ASSLDWQGFSPREQY | TRBV7-9 | -
ASSLTGTEAYEQY | TRBV11-1 | -
ASSGGHYGYT | TRBV11-2 | -